The rows below give T cell receptor beta chains drawn from one sample of a study of lymphopenia after photon versus proton radiotherapy. TCRdb's copy holds only in-frame clones and misses some; the assay was immunoSEQ multiplex PCR. The sample carries 150,000 to 200,000 clones, about 85% recorded once. The specimen comprised peripheral blood, sampled from a patient treated with photon-based radiotherapy. The receptors shown here come from a man aged 50 or older with gastric cancer. The CDR3 runs from the conserved cysteine through the conserved F or W. D genes are given only for firm matches. The size field is filled for only some rows; it gives once, few, many or a size class.

abundance | j_gene | d_gene | v_gene | CDR3aa | CDR3nt
. | TRBJ2-2 | TRBD2 | TRBV30 | CAWSAGLAGGFGELFF | TGTGCCTGGAGTGCAGGACTAGCGGGAGGCTTCGGGGAGCTGTTTTTT
. | TRBJ2-1 | TRBD1 | TRBV19 | CASSTRGQGSSYNEQFF | TGTGCCAGTAGTACGCGGGGACAGGGGAGCTCCTACAATGAGCAGTTCTTC
. | TRBJ1-2 | . | TRBV11-2 | CASSFGHSYGYTF | TGTGCCAGCAGCTTTGGCCACAGCTATGGCTACACCTTC
few | TRBJ2-7 | . | TRBV4-2 | CASSRSGNSYEQYF | TGTGCCAGCAGTCGCTCAGGGAACTCCTACGAGCAGTACTTC
. | TRBJ1-2 | . | TRBV30 | CAWCVSRGRDYGYTF | TGTGCCTGGTGCGTCTCGAGGGGCAGGGACTATGGCTACACCTTC
once | TRBJ2-3 | . | TRBV11-2 | CASSLELGPDTQYF | TGTGCCAGCAGCTTAGAACTGGGCCCAGATACGCAGTATTTT
. | TRBJ2-1 | TRBD2 | TRBV7-9 | CASSFSSGRMKFF | TGTGCCAGCAGCTTTTCTAGCGGGAGAATGAAGTTCTTC
. | TRBJ1-5 | . | TRBV2 | CASSEIRGGNQPQHF | TGTGCCAGCAGTGAGATCAGGGGAGGCAATCAGCCCCAGCATTTT
. | TRBJ2-1 | . | TRBV5-4 | CASSLQGSSEQFF | TGTGCCAGCAGCTTGCAGGGAAGTAGTGAGCAGTTCTTC
. | TRBJ2-5 | TRBD2 | TRBV7-7 | CASSLSSGRVETQYF | TGTGCCAGCAGCTTATCTAGCGGGAGGGTAGAGACCCAGTACTTC
. | TRBJ2-1 | TRBD2 | TRBV7-2 | CASSTRGLADEQFF | TGTGCCAGCAGCACACGGGGACTAGCTGATGAGCAGTTCTTC
. | TRBJ1-4 | . | TRBV28 | CATGGGDEKLFF | TGTGCCACCGGTGGGGGGGATGAAAAACTGTTTTTT
. | TRBJ1-1 | . | TRBV6-5 | CASGLADTEAFF | TGTGCCAGCGGCCTCGCGGACACTGAAGCTTTCTTT
few | TRBJ1-3 | . | TRBV9 | CASSPPGSSGNTIYF | TGTGCCAGCAGCCCTCCGGGTAGCTCTGGAAACACCATATATTTT
. | TRBJ1-2 | . | TRBV15 | CATSRGSKGANYGYTF | TGTGCCACCAGCAGAGGATCCAAGGGAGCTAACTATGGCTACACCTTC
. | TRBJ2-7 | TRBD2 | TRBV7-2 | CASSLVVAGVYEQYF | TGTGCCAGCAGCTTAGTGGTAGCGGGAGTATACGAGCAGTACTTC
. | TRBJ2-7 | . | TRBV5-6 | CASSLVQGLGEQYF | TGTGCCAGCAGCTTGGTGCAGGGGTTGGGGGAGCAGTACTTC
once | TRBJ2-5 | . | TRBV7-9 | CASSLFSRETQYF | TGTGCCAGCAGCTTATTTAGCCGGGAGACCCAGTACTTC
. | TRBJ1-6 | . | TRBV30 | CAWSQGRSPLHF | TGTGCCTGGAGTCAGGGGAGATCACCCCTCCACTTT
. | TRBJ1-2 | . | TRBV11-2 | CASSPPGTYYGYTF | TGTGCCAGCAGCCCTCCGGGCACCTACTATGGCTACACCTTC
. | TRBJ2-7 | . | TRBV15 | CATSRDEGTYSYEQYF | TGTGCCACCAGCAGAGATGAGGGAACCTATTCCTACGAGCAGTACTTC
. | TRBJ1-2 | . | TRBV6-5 | CASSYSSGLYGYTF | TGTGCCAGCAGTTACTCGTCCGGGCTCTATGGCTACACCTTC
. | TRBJ1-1 | TRBD1 | TRBV7-2 | CASSLEGGRTEAFF | TGTGCCAGCAGCTTAGAAGGGGGCCGGACTGAAGCTTTCTTT
. | TRBJ1-2 | TRBD1 | TRBV6-5 | CASSYRTGGDGYTF | TGTGCCAGCAGTTACAGGACAGGGGGCGATGGCTACACCTTC
. | TRBJ1-1 | . | TRBV25-1 | CASSDSPLTEAFF | TGTGCCAGCAGTGATAGCCCATTGACTGAAGCTTTCTTT
. | TRBJ2-7 | . | TRBV27 | CASSLFPGQKDSYEQYF | TGTGCCAGCAGTTTATTCCCGGGGCAGAAGGATAGCTACGAGCAGTACTTC
. | TRBJ2-7 | . | TRBV15 | CATSRDGGPNEQYF | TGTGCCACCAGCAGAGATGGTGGCCCCAACGAGCAGTACTTC
once | TRBJ2-3 | TRBD1 | TRBV10-3 | CAISEQGAGDTQYF | TGTGCCATCAGTGAGCAGGGGGCAGGAGATACGCAGTATTTT
. | TRBJ2-7 | TRBD2 | TRBV28 | CASRGSGRSYEQYF | TGTGCCAGCAGGGGTAGCGGGAGGTCCTACGAGCAGTACTTC
once | TRBJ1-5 | TRBD1 | TRBV5-6 | CASSLRTGGLQPQHF | TGTGCCAGCAGCCTGAGGACAGGGGGACTTCAGCCCCAGCATTTT
. | TRBJ2-5 | TRBD1 | TRBV14 | CASSQLGTGQETQYF | TGTGCCAGCAGCCAGTTGGGGACAGGCCAAGAGACCCAGTACTTC
. | TRBJ2-1 | TRBD2 | TRBV4-3 | CASSQGHGTSGSNEQFF | TGCGCCAGCAGCCAAGGGCACGGGACTAGCGGGAGTAATGAGCAGTTCTTC
. | TRBJ2-7 | TRBD2 | TRBV6-5 | CASSPGTSGRRQYF | TGTGCCAGCAGTCCAGGGACTAGCGGGAGAAGGCAGTACTTC
. | TRBJ2-2 | . | TRBV7-2 | CASSSPNTGELFF | TGTGCCAGCAGCTCCCCGAACACCGGGGAGCTGTTTTTT
. | TRBJ2-1 | TRBD2 | TRBV5-1 | CASSPGTSGRVEQFF | TGCGCCAGCAGCCCCGGGACTAGCGGGAGGGTTGAGCAGTTCTTC
. | TRBJ2-7 | . | TRBV7-2 | CASSSSGYYSYEQYF | TGTGCCAGCAGCTCCAGCGGGTATTACTCCTACGAGCAGTACTTC
. | TRBJ1-1 | . | TRBV9 | CASSVNPGTEAFF | TGTGCCAGCAGCGTAAACCCGGGCACTGAAGCTTTCTTT
. | TRBJ1-1 | TRBD1 | TRBV5-1 | CASSPRSQGASEAFF | TGCGCCAGCAGCCCCCGGTCGCAGGGGGCCTCTGAAGCTTTCTTT
. | TRBJ2-4 | . | TRBV19 | CASSIGGPTKNIQYF | TGTGCCAGTAGTATCGGGGGGCCTACCAAAAACATTCAGTACTTC
. | TRBJ2-7 | TRBD2 | TRBV28 | CASSLGEGFGVAYEQYF | TGTGCCAGCAGTTTAGGGGAGGGGTTTGGCGTGGCCTACGAGCAGTACTTC
. | TRBJ2-2 | . | TRBV7-2 | CASRPPNTGELFF | TGTGCCAGCAGACCCCCGAACACCGGGGAGCTGTTTTTT
. | TRBJ2-3 | TRBD1 | TRBV18 | CASSLRDRGRTDTQYF | TGTGCCAGCTCACTCCGGGACAGGGGGCGTACAGATACGCAGTATTTT
. | TRBJ2-3 | . | TRBV7-2 | CASSHRDPLTDTQYF | TGTGCCAGCAGTCACCGGGACCCCTTGACGGATACGCAGTATTTT
. | TRBJ2-2 | . | TRBV7-2 | CASSPWLGPTGELFF | TGTGCCAGCAGCCCGTGGTTGGGACCCACCGGGGAGCTGTTTTTT
. | TRBJ1-1 | TRBD1 | TRBV18 | CASSPPGTGGRGTEAFF | TGTGCCAGCTCACCACCCGGGACAGGGGGAAGAGGCACTGAAGCTTTCTTT
once | TRBJ1-5 | TRBD1 | TRBV19 | CASSLQGQGGNQPQHF | TGTGCCAGTAGTTTACAGGGACAGGGAGGGAATCAGCCCCAGCATTTT
few | TRBJ2-3 | TRBD2 | TRBV7-2 | CASSPRWSGGRPGTDTQYF | TGTGCCAGCAGCCCGAGGTGGTCGGGCGGGAGGCCGGGTACAGATACGCAGTATTTT
once | TRBJ2-5 | TRBD2 | TRBV19 | CASSGLAGGRGETQYF | TGTGCCAGTAGCGGACTAGCGGGGGGCAGGGGGGAGACCCAGTACTTC
once | TRBJ2-3 | TRBD2 | TRBV29-1 | CSVAPATSGRVDTQYF | TGCAGCGTTGCCCCTGCGACTAGCGGGAGGGTGGATACGCAGTATTTT
. | TRBJ1-3 | . | TRBV28 | CASIRSGAGGNTIYF | TGTGCCAGCATTCGTTCCGGGGCGGGTGGAAACACCATATATTTT
. | TRBJ2-7 | . | TRBV27 | CASSNGQAGEQYF | TGTGCCAGCAGCAATGGACAGGCGGGGGAGCAGTACTTC
. | TRBJ2-2 | TRBD1 | TRBV11-3 | CASSSVQGTGELFF | TGTGCCAGCAGCTCCGTACAGGGGACCGGGGAGCTGTTTTTT
. | TRBJ1-1 | . | TRBV2 | CASSEWQGDTEAFF | TGTGCCAGCAGTGAGTGGCAGGGAGACACTGAAGCTTTCTTT
. | TRBJ2-6 | . | TRBV7-9 | CASSPGQGKSSGANVLTF | TGTGCCAGCAGCCCAGGGCAGGGGAAGAGCTCTGGGGCCAACGTCCTGACTTTC
. | TRBJ1-2 | TRBD1 | TRBV5-1 | CASSPTGVDGYTF | TGCGCCAGCAGCCCGACAGGGGTTGATGGCTACACCTTC
. | TRBJ2-7 | . | TRBV19 | CASGSPGPGSYEQYF | TGTGCCAGTGGTTCTCCGGGGCCTGGGAGCTACGAGCAGTACTTC
. | TRBJ1-1 | . | TRBV4-3 | CASSQGIGGNTEAFF | TGCGCCAGCAGCCAAGGTATTGGGGGGAACACTGAAGCTTTCTTT